The clone carrying this T cell receptor beta chain has only one observation. Antigen unknown. These data come from a study of beta chain features in type 1 diabetes. The whole isolated RNA underwent reverse transcription, so sequencing captured expressed TCRB transcripts. The method was immunoSEQ multiplex PCR; TCRdb's version includes in-frame clones alone and lacks a portion of them. The data show a few hundred thousand clones, approximately 10% seen once. Broader study findings: Shortening of TCRB CDR3s, moderate but significant, appeared in all four CD4+ subsets of Type 1 diabetes patients. Researchers cautioned that cDNA sequencing could over-represent cells with high TCR expression.

Sequenced input: naive CD4+ T cells from blood. This receptor was identified in a man in his thirties or forties with type 1 diabetes.

The CDR3 coding sequence is TGTGCCAGCAGCCTGGGTATGGGACAGGATGCTTTCTTT. This codes for CASSLGMGQDAFF. The rearrangement uses TRBV7-9 and TRBJ1-1, with TRBD1 matching 8 bases. CDR1 and CDR2 from the germline V gene are SEHNR and FQNEAQ (reference sequence). V shed 5 bases and J 11 bases; nucleotides not matched to a gene: 10. The CDR3 is 13 amino acids.